This record looks at one T cell receptor (beta chain) sequence and its context. Its specificity is not known. The data were taken from a study of somatic mutations in cytotoxic T cells in rheumatoid arthritis. The table came from immunoSEQ multiplex PCR; TCRdb's copy has only in-frame clones and leaves some out. The table lists about 19,000 clones, around 83% of them singletons. Findings of the study overall: The clonality of CD8+ T cells was not significantly different between rheumatoid arthritis patients and age-matched healthy controls.

The CDR3 has 15 amino acids. CDR1 is LNHNV, CDR2 YYDKDF, per germline (reference sequence). With V trimmed by 2 bases and J by 3 bases, 4 bases remained unmatched. V usage is TRBV15 and J usage is TRBJ2-7; 10 bases agree with TRBD1. The source of this sequence is an adult with rheumatoid arthritis. Sequencing input: CD8+ T cells sorted from blood. The CDR3 protein is CATSRLTGGGYEQYF. The CDR3 bases are TGTGCCACCAGCAGATTGACAGGGGGCGGCTACGAGCAGTACTTC.